This T cell receptor (beta chain) was captured by sequencing in a study of breast tumors, draining lymph nodes, adjacent tissues. Axillary draining lymph nodes of breast cancer patients supplied the node samples. Study conclusions and caveats: Tumors had less TCR diversity than lymph nodes, more than nontumor tissue. Luminal-like breast cancer showed significantly greater tumor-nontumor repertoire similarity than basal-like breast cancer did.

Points on this clonotype: Antigen unknown.

The J segment lost 2 bases and the V segment lost 1 base, leaving 1 base of the junction unmatched. The germline V gene encodes CDR1 SGHTA and CDR2 FQGTGA. This CDR3 spans 16 amino acids. One entry per CDR3 protein, called by TCRdb with MiXCR from the multiplex PCR reads. The sample contains some 170,000 distinct CDR3 sequences, 30% to 40% of which appear only once. The TCR comes from a female donor with breast cancer. Some clones in this sample may be carry-over from other donors' samples. Material for sequencing was axillary lymph node tissue. This chain connects TRBV7-3 to TRBJ1-4, with 10 nucleotides matching TRBD1. The CDR3 protein is CASSLRDRGTNEKLFF. CDR3 in DNA: TGTGCCAGCAGCTTAAGGGACAGGGGCACTAATGAAAAACTGTTTTTT. The whole variable domain, remainder taken from reference TRBV7-3 and TRBJ1-4, is GAGVSQTPSNKVTEKGKYVELRCDPISGHTALYWYRQSLGQGPEFLIYFQGTGAADDSGLPNDRFFAVRPEGSVSTLKIQRTERGDSAVYLCASSLRDRGTNEKLFFGSGTQLSVL.